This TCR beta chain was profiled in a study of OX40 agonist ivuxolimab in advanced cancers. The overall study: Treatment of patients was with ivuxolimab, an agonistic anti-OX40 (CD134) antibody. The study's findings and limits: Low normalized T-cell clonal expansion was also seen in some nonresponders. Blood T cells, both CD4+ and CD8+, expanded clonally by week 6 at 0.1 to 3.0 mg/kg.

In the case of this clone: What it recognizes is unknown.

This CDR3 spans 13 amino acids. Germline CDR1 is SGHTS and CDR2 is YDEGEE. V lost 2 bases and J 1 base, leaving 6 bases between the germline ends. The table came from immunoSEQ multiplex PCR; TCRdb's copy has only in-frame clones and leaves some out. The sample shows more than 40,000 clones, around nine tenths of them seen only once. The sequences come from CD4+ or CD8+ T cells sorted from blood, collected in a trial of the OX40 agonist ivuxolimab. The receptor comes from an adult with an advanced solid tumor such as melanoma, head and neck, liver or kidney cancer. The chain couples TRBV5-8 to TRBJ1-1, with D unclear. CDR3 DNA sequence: TGTGCCAGCAGCTTTTCGGGGAACACTGAAGCTTTCTTT. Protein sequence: CASSFSGNTEAFF.